This TCR beta chain was found in a study of beta chain features in type 1 diabetes. Comments on this clone: Its cognate antigen is unknown.

Germline V CDR1 and CDR2: MNHNS, SASEGT. The CDR3 sequence is 13 residues long. V was shortened by 1 base and J by 10 bases, with 13 bases between the two germline ends. Study-level points and caveats: There was no resolution here of whether HLA type influences TCRB rearrangement. TCRB CDR3s were moderately but significantly shorter in Type 1 diabetes patients in all four CD4+ subsets.

Since all of the isolated RNA was reverse transcribed, expressed TCRB transcripts were what got sequenced. Repertoires were generated with immunoSEQ multiplex PCR, while TCRdb's copy carries only in-frame clones and drops some. The sample lists about 28,000 clones; less than 70% were seen once. The origin of this receptor is a woman in her twenties or thirties with type 1 diabetes. The rearrangement uses TRBV6-1 and TRBJ1-2; D might be TRBD1 (5 bases). The material sequenced was Tregs from blood. CDR3 region: CASSEGDWDDYTF. DNA of the CDR3: TGTGCCAGCAGTGAAGGGGACTGGGATGACTACACCTTC.